The source of this TCR beta chain is a study of shared clonotypes between healthy human individuals. Data came from immunoSEQ multiplex PCR; TCRdb stores just in-frame clones and leaves some out. Found here are approximately 530,000 clones, more than 95% of them singletons; the top ten hold approximately 0.06%. The germline V gene encodes CDR1 MNHEY and CDR2 SMNVEV (reference sequence). This CDR3 spans 17 amino acids. Trimming stripped 4 bases from V and 7 bases from J, with 23 bases between. Study-level points and caveats: Compared with memory subsets, naive subsets generally had larger estimated richness.

This clone appeared a few times. The antigen remains undetermined. V and J are TRBV27 and TRBJ1-5, with unresolved D. The TCR comes from a woman in her thirties in good health. The material sequenced was naive CD4+ T cells sorted from blood. Documented subset: CD45RA+ positively selected. In nucleotides, the CDR3 is TGTGCCAGCAGTTCCTTGGGTGTAGGGTTGTTCCACCAGCCCCAGCATTTT. Its translation is CASSSLGVGLFHQPQHF.